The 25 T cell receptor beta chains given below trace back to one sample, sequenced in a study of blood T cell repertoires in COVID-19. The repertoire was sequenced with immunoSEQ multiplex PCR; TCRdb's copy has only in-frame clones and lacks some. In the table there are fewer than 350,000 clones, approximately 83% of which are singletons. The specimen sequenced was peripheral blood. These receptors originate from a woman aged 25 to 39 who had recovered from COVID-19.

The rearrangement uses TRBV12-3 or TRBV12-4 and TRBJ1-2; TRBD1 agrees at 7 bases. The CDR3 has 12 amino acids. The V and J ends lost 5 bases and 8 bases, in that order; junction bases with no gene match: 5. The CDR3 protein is CASSQGQEGYTF. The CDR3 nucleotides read TGTGCCAGCAGTCAAGGACAGGAGGGCTACACCTTC.

The CDR3, as DNA: TGTGCCAGCAGCCAAGATCGTTGGGGCAGCTCTAGCACAGATACGCAGTATTTT. Its translation is CASSQDRWGSSSTDTQYF. The V gene is TRBV3-1 (or the pseudogene TRBV3-2), the J gene TRBJ2-3, with D perhaps matching TRBD1 (5 bases). The CDR3 runs to 18 residues. Germline V CDR1 and CDR2: LGHDT, YNNKEL (reference sequence). Trimming shortened V by 0 bases and J by 0 bases, and 16 bases separated the two germline ends.

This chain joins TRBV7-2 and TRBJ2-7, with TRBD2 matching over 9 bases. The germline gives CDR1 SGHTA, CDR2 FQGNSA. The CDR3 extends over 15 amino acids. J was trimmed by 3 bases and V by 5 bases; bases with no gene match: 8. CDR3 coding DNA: TGTGCCAGCAGCGAAGCTAGCGGGATCTTCTACGAGCAGTACTTC. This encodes CASSEASGIFYEQYF. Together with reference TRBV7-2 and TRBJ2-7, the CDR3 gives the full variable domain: GAGVSQSPSNKVTEKGKDVELRCDPISGHTALYWYRQSLGQGLEFLIYFQGNSAPDKSGLPSDRFSAERTGGSVSTLTIQRTQQEDSAVYLCASSEASGIFYEQYFGPGTRLTVT.

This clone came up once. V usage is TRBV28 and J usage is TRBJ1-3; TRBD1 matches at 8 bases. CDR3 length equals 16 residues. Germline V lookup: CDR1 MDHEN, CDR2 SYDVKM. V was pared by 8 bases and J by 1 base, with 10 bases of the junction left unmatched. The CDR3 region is CASDRSTGASGNTIYF. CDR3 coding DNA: TGTGCCAGCGACCGTTCGACAGGGGCTTCTGGAAACACCATATATTTT.

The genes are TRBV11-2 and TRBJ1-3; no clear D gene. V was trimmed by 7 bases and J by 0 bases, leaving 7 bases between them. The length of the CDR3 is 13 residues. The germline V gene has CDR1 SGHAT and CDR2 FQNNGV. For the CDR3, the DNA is TGTGCCAGCACAGCGAACTCTGGAAACACCATATATTTT. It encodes CASTANSGNTIYF.

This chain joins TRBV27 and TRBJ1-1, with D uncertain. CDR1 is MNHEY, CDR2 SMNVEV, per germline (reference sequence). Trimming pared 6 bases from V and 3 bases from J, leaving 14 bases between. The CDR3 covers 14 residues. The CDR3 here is CASRPGLLYTEAFF. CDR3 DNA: TGTGCCAGCAGGCCAGGACTGCTGTACACTGAAGCTTTCTTT.

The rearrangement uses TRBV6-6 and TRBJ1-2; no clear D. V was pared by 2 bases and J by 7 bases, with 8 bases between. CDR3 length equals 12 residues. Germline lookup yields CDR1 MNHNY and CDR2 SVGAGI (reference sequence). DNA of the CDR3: TGTGCCAGCAGTTACATCCGGTCTGGCTACACCTTC. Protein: CASSYIRSGYTF.

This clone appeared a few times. The CDR3 DNA reads as TGTGCCAGCAGCTTTTGGGCCAGCCTAAACTACAATGAGCAGTTCTTC. It translates to CASSFWASLNYNEQFF. The chain couples TRBV5-4 to TRBJ2-1; unclear D gene. Germline CDR1 SGHNT, CDR2 YYREEE (reference sequence). V dropped 2 bases and J dropped 3 bases, with 15 bases sitting between them. The CDR3 is made up of 16 amino acids. Filled out from reference TRBV5-4 and TRBJ2-1, the complete variable domain reads ETGVTQSPTHLIKTRGQQVTLRCSSQSGHNTVSWYQQALGQGPQFIFQYYREEENGRGNFPPRFSGLQFPNYSSELNVNALELDDSALYLCASSFWASLNYNEQFFGPGTRLTVL.

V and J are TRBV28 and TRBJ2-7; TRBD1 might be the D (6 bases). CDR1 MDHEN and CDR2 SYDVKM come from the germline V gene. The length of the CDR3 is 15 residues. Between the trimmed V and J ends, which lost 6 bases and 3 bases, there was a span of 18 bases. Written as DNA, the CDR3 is TGTGCCAGCAGCCCACTTCAGGGGAAGGTCTACGAGCAGTACTTC. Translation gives CASSPLQGKVYEQYF.

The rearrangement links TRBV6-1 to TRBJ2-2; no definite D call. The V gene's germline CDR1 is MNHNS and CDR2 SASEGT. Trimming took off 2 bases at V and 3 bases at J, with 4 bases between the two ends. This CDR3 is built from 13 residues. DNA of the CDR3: TGTGCCAGCAGTGAACCTTACACCGGGGAGCTGTTTTTT. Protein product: CASSEPYTGELFF.

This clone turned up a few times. CDR3 sequence reads: CASSQPMTGGRGYTF. The CDR3 DNA reads as TGCGCCAGCAGCCAACCTATGACAGGGGGAAGGGGCTACACCTTC. The chain employs TRBV4-1 and TRBJ1-2; 9 bases are shared with TRBD1. Trimming took 2 bases from V and 8 from J; bases not matched to a gene: 9. Germline V gene sequence: CDR1 MGHRA, CDR2 YSYEKL. The CDR3 contains 15 residues.

CDR3 sequence: CASSFDRAHTIYF. DNA of the CDR3: TGTGCCAGCAGCTTCGACAGGGCACACACCATATATTTT. This chain joins TRBV7-8 and TRBJ1-3, with 7 positions matching TRBD1. The CDR3 totals 13 residues. The germline V gene encodes CDR1 SGHVS and CDR2 FQNEAQ. Trimming cost V 3 bases and J 8 bases; bases outside gene matches: 4.

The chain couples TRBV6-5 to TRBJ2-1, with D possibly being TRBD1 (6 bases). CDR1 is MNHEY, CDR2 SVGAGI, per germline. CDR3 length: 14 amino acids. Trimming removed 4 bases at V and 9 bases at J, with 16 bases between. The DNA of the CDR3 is TGTGCCAGCAGTTCGTCAGGGGACGACGGTGAGCAGTTCTTC. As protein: CASSSSGDDGEQFF.

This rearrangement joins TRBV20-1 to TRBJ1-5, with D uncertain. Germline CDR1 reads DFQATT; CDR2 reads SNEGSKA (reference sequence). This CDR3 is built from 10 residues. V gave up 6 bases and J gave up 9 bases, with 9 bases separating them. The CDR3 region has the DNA TGCAGTGCCCTCCCGGGGCCCCAGCATTTT. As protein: CSALPGPQHF.

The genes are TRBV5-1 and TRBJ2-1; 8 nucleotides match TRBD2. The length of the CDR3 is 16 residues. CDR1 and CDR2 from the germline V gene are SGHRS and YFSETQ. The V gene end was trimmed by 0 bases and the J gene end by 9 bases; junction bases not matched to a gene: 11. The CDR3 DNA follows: TGCGCCAGCAGCTTGGCCAAGACGGGAGGGCCTGGTGAGCAGTTCTTC. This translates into CASSLAKTGGPGEQFF.

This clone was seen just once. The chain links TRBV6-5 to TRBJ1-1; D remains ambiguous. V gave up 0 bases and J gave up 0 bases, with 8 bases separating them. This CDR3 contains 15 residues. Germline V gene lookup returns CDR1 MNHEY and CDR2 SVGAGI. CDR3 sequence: CASSYSGRLNTEAFF. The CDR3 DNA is TGTGCCAGCAGTTACTCGGGCAGGCTGAACACTGAAGCTTTCTTT.

This CDR3 is CAKGGLAFNEQFF. As DNA, the CDR3 is TGTGCCAAAGGGGGACTAGCGTTCAATGAGCAGTTCTTC. The chain recombines TRBV2 with TRBJ2-1; 10 bases align to TRBD2. Germline V gene sequence: CDR1 SNHLY, CDR2 FYNNEI. The CDR3 sequence is 13 residues long. The trim removed 10 bases at V and 6 bases at J, leaving 6 bases unmatched.

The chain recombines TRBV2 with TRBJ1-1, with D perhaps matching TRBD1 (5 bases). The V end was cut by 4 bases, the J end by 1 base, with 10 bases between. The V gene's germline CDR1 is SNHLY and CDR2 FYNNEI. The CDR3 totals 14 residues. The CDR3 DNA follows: TGTGCCAGCAGTGGGGGCAGGACGAACACTGAAGCTTTCTTT. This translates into CASSGGRTNTEAFF.

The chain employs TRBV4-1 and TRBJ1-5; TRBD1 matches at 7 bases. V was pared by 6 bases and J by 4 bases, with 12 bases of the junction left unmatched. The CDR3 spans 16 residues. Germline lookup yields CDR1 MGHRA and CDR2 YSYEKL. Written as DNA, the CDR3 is TGCGCCAGCAGTCAACAACGACAGGGTCGGAATCAGCCCCAGCATTTT. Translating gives CASSQQRQGRNQPQHF.

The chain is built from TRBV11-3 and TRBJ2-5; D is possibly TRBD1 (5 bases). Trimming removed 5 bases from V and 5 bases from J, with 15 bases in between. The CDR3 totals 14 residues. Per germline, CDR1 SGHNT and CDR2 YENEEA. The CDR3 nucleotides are TGTGCCAGCAGCAGGGGTCTGCGGCAGGAGACCCAGTACTTC. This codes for CASSRGLRQETQYF.

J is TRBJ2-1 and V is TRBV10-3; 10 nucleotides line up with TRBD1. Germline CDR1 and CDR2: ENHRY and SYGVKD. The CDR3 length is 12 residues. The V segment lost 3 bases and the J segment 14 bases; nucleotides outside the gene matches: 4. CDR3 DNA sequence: TGTGCCATCAGTGAAGGGGACAGGGGAAAGTTCTTC. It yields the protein CAISEGDRGKFF.

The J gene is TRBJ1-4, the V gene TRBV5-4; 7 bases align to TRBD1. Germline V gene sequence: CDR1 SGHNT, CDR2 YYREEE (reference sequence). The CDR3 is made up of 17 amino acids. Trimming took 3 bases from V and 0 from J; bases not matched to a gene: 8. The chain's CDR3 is CASSSGPGTATNEKLFF. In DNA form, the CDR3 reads TGTGCCAGCAGCTCCGGGCCCGGGACAGCAACTAATGAAAAACTGTTTTTT.

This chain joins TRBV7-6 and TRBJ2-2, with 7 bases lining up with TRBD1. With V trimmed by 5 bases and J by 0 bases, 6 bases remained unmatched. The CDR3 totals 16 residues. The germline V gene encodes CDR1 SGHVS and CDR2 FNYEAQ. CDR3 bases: TGTGCCAGCAGCGTCACCGGGACAGCGAACACCGGGGAGCTGTTTTTT. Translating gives CASSVTGTANTGELFF.

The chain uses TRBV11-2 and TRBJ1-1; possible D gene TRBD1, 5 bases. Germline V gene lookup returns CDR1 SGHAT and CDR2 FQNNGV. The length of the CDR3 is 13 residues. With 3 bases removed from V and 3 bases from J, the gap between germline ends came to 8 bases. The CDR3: CASSLTDYTEAFF. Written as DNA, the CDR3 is TGTGCCAGCAGCTTGACAGACTACACTGAAGCTTTCTTT. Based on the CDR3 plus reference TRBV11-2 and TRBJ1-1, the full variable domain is EAGVAQSPRYKIIEKRQSVAFWCNPISGHATLYWYQQILGQGPKLLIQFQNNGVVDDSQLPKDRFSAERLKGVDSTLKIQPAKLEDSAVYLCASSLTDYTEAFFGQGTRLTVV.

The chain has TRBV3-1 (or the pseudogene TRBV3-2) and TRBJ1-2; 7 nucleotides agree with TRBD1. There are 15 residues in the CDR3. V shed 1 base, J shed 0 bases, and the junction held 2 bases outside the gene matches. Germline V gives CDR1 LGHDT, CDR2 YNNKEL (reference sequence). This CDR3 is CASSQVQGANYGYTF. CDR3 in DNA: TGTGCCAGCAGCCAAGTCCAGGGGGCTAACTATGGCTACACCTTC.